What follows describes a single T cell receptor beta chain. The CDR3 consists of 14 residues. Per germline, CDR1 SGDLS and CDR2 YYNGEE. Trimming removed 0 bases at V and 2 bases at J, with 9 bases between. The entry originates in a study of T-cell memory formation after mild COVID-19. Constant-segment primers served in 5'RACE that generated TCR alpha and TCR beta cDNA libraries bearing sample barcodes and UMIs. TCRdb reanalysed the 5' RACE reads using MiXCR and keeps one entry per CDR3 protein. This table holds approximately 100,000 distinct CDR3 sequences, 9.5% to 15% found once. Sequenced sample: PBMCs or a T cell subset sorted from them (not recorded which). The sequence derives from an adult woman who had mild COVID-19 (a few samples of this study predate the infection). Cell type and time point are not known. The chain joins TRBV9 to TRBJ2-7, with D unresolved. The CDR3, as DNA: TGTGCCAGCAGCGTAGGGACGCTACCCTACGAGCAGTACTTC. This gives the protein CASSVGTLPYEQYF.